Sequencing of this T cell receptor (beta chain) was carried out in a study of spatial heterogeneity in lung cancer. Across the whole study: Alpha-chain sequences were detected in numbers that were consistently lower than beta-chain sequences.

Trimming shortened V by 3 bases and J by 1 base, and 7 bases separated the two germline ends. This CDR3 comprises 14 residues. Germline V gene lookup returns CDR1 SEHNR and CDR2 FQNEAQ (reference sequence). Each molecule of TCR cDNA was tagged with one unique molecular identifier. TCRdb independently ran MiXCR on the 5' RACE reads; one entry per CDR3 protein. In the table there are about 5,000 distinct CDR3 sequences, about 17% of which are singletons. By proportion, this clonotype is medium-sized. This beta chain is a stray sequence in a library constructed for alpha chains; its clone size is not meaningful. Specified time point: sample taken at primary tumor resection. Tumor, nontumor lung or frozen PBMC supplied whole RNA, sequenced without sorting.

The chain recombines TRBV7-9 with TRBJ1-5; no clear D gene. This material consisted of normal lung tissue next to the tumor, taken at surgery. This receptor was obtained from a male donor with early-stage non-small cell lung cancer. Here the CDR3 DNA reads TGTGCCAGCAGCTTTTCCGAGAGCAATCAGCCCCAGCATTTT. This codes for CASSFSESNQPQHF.